This TCR beta chain was identified in a study of T-cell memory formation after mild COVID-19. For the study at large: The study found TCR clusters largely donor specific. Findings and caveats of the study: CD4+ bias marked clones expanding day 15 to 37, unlike balanced contracting clones. CM and EM subsets held most contracting CD4+ clones; EMRA held CD8+ ones.

As concerns this clonotype: What it binds is unknown.

5'RACE with constant-segment primers yielded barcoded, UMI-tagged TCR alpha and TCR beta cDNA libraries. MiXCR, applied by TCRdb to the 5' RACE reads, yields one record per CDR3 protein. The table includes some 300,000 distinct CDR3 sequences, roughly 19% detected once. The sequence was obtained from a man aged 18 to 29 who had mild COVID-19 (a few samples of this study predate the infection). Cell type and time point are not known. The source material was PBMCs or a T cell subset sorted from them (not recorded which).

The CDR3 is CASSVDPWTGDGKLFF. The CDR3, as DNA: TGTGCCAGCAGCGTAGATCCCTGGACAGGCGATGGAAAACTGTTTTTT. The chain couples TRBV9 to TRBJ1-4; TRBD1 matches at 7 bases. This CDR3 is 16 amino acids long. Looked up from germline, CDR1 is SGDLS and CDR2 is YYNGEE. V trimming: 0 bases; J trimming: 10 bases; junction bases outside the gene matches: 12.